Following are 21 T cell receptor beta chains from one sample sequenced in a study of cytomegalovirus exposure and HLA in healthy donors. Only in-frame clones appear in the TCRdb table, and some are missing; sequencing was by immunoSEQ multiplex PCR. The sample holds under 300,000 clones; 90% are singletons and the top ten take more than 0.35%. The material sequenced was PBMCs. The source of these receptors is a woman aged 18-29 years in good health and CMV-seronegative.

The chain links TRBV15 to TRBJ1-6; tentatively, D is TRBD1 (6 bases). The CDR3 runs to 16 residues. The germline V gene has CDR1 LNHNV and CDR2 YYDKDF (reference sequence). V was pared by 0 bases and J by 5 bases, with 11 bases between. This CDR3 is CATSRDPGANNSPLHF. CDR3 in DNA: TGTGCCACCAGCAGAGACCCAGGGGCAAATAATTCACCCCTCCACTTT.

The genes are TRBV7-9 and TRBJ2-5, with 8 bases fitting TRBD1. The CDR3 sequence is 18 residues long. Germline CDR1 SEHNR, CDR2 FQNEAQ (reference sequence). J gave up 2 bases and V 1 base, and 12 bases lay outside the gene matches. CDR3 amino acids: CASSLGVFGQGDQETQYF. The CDR3 nucleotides are TGTGCCAGCAGCTTAGGGGTGTTTGGACAGGGCGATCAAGAGACCCAGTACTTC.

This clone was observed a single time. The chain carries TRBV6-5 and TRBJ2-1; 7 bases line up with TRBD1. Trimming took 2 bases from V and 3 from J; bases not matched to a gene: 4. The CDR3 totals 15 residues. From germline, CDR1 is MNHEY and CDR2 SVGAGI. CDR3 amino acids: CASSYKGAVYNEQFF. The CDR3 DNA sequence: TGTGCCAGCAGTTACAAGGGGGCGGTCTACAATGAGCAGTTCTTC.

V and J are TRBV23-1 and TRBJ2-7; D is undetermined. TRBV23-1 qualifies as an ORF whose function is uncertain. V was trimmed by 4 bases and J by 0 bases, leaving 10 bases between them. The CDR3 covers 14 residues. The CDR3: CASSPPRYSYEQYF. CDR3 sequence (DNA): TGCGCCAGCAGTCCCCCTAGGTACTCCTACGAGCAGTACTTC.

This chain joins TRBV4-3 and TRBJ1-6, with D possibly matching TRBD1 (5 bases). The CDR3 sequence is 13 residues long. CDR1 LGHNA and CDR2 YSLEER come from the germline V gene. Trimming cost V 4 bases and J 9 bases, with 10 bases left between them. CDR3 sequence reads: CASSPRTFSPLHF. DNA of the CDR3: TGCGCCAGCAGCCCCCGGACATTTTCACCCCTCCACTTT.

V is TRBV7-9 and J is TRBJ2-1, with 8 bases fitting TRBD2. This CDR3 region has 16 residues. The V and J ends lost 6 bases and 0 bases, in that order; junction bases with no gene match: 7. Germline V gene lookup returns CDR1 SEHNR and CDR2 FQNEAQ (reference sequence). The CDR3 DNA reads TGTGCCAGCAGGTTAAGCGGGGGAAGCTCCTACAATGAGCAGTTCTTC. This codes for CASRLSGGSSYNEQFF. Combining the CDR3 with reference TRBV7-9 and TRBJ2-1 gives the whole variable domain DTGVSQNPRHKITKRGQNVTFRCDPISEHNRLYWYRQTLGQGPEFLTYFQNEAQLEKSRLLSDRFSAERPKGSFSTLEIQRTEQGDSAMYLCASRLSGGSSYNEQFFGPGTRLTVL.

The chain links TRBV6-5 to TRBJ1-3; D gene unclear. This CDR3 comprises 14 residues. The germline CDR1 and CDR2 sequences are MNHEY and SVGAGI. The germline V and J ends were trimmed by 4 bases and 2 bases, with 9 bases remaining between them. CDR3 in amino acids: CASSWGGPGNTIYF. For the CDR3, the DNA is TGTGCCAGCAGTTGGGGAGGGCCTGGAAACACCATATATTTT.

The chain carries TRBV11-2 and TRBJ2-3, with a possible D match to TRBD2 (6 bases). The CDR3 totals 14 residues. V lost 5 bases, J lost 6 bases, and 15 bases lay in between. The germline gives CDR1 SGHAT, CDR2 FQNNGV. CDR3 in DNA: TGTGCCAGCAGCCCCGGGCGGGGATCGGATACGCAGTATTTT. Residues: CASSPGRGSDTQYF.

V usage is TRBV7-9 and J usage is TRBJ2-7; tentative D call: TRBD2 (5 bases). Germline V gene sequence: CDR1 SEHNR, CDR2 FQNEAQ (reference sequence). V lost 6 bases and J lost 3, with 12 bases in between. The CDR3 contains 13 residues. The CDR3 coding sequence is TGTGCCAGCAGGGGAGACGGTTACTACGAGCAGTACGTC. This sequence encodes CASRGDGYYEQYV.

This chain joins TRBV7-2 and TRBJ1-3, with D possibly being TRBD1 (5 bases). Germline assignment: CDR1 SGHTA and CDR2 FQGNSA. Trimming pared 3 bases from V and 3 bases from J, leaving 12 bases between. The CDR3 consists of 15 residues. The CDR3 spells CASSFTGSGGNTIYF. CDR3 bases: TGTGCCAGCAGCTTTACAGGCTCTGGTGGAAACACCATATATTTT. The variable domain in full, completed from reference TRBV7-2 and TRBJ1-3, reads GAGVSQSPSNKVTEKGKDVELRCDPISGHTALYWYRQSLGQGLEFLIYFQGNSAPDKSGLPSDRFSAERTGGSVSTLTIQRTQQEDSAVYLCASSFTGSGGNTIYFGEGSWLTVV.

This clone was seen just once. The chain couples TRBV2 to TRBJ1-1; D perhaps matches TRBD1 (6 bases). V dropped 7 bases and J dropped 3 bases, with 15 bases sitting between them. Germline CDR1 reads SNHLY; CDR2 reads FYNNEI. The CDR3 runs 14 residues. In nucleotides, the CDR3 is TGTGCCAGCAAAGGCACTAACAGGGACACTGAAGCTTTCTTT. Translated: CASKGTNRDTEAFF. The full variable domain, completed using reference TRBV2 and TRBJ1-1, is EPEVTQTPSHQVTQMGQEVILRCVPISNHLYFYWYRQILGQKVEFLVSFYNNEISEKSEIFDDQFSVERPDGSNFTLKIRSTKLEDSAMYFCASKGTNRDTEAFFGQGTRLTVV.

V is TRBV10-3 and J is TRBJ1-4; no firm D call. The V and J ends lost 3 bases and 5 bases respectively, with 7 bases between them. Germline assignment: CDR1 ENHRY and CDR2 SYGVKD. The CDR3 runs to 13 residues. The DNA of the CDR3 is TGTGCCATCAGTGACAGTAACAATGAAAAACTGTTTTTT. It encodes CAISDSNNEKLFF.

The chain carries TRBV10-3 and TRBJ1-2; D is possibly TRBD1 (6 bases). Trimming shortened V by 4 bases and J by 2 bases, and 8 bases separated the two germline ends. This CDR3 is built from 13 residues. Germline loops: CDR1 ENHRY, CDR2 SYGVKD. CDR3: CAISVQGNYGYTF. The CDR3, as DNA: TGTGCCATCAGTGTTCAGGGGAACTATGGCTACACCTTC.

This chain joins TRBV9 and TRBJ2-1; TRBD2 aligns across 7 bases. V shed 5 bases and J 4 bases; nucleotides not matched to a gene: 6. This CDR3 contains 14 residues. Germline CDR1 is SGDLS and CDR2 is YYNGEE. CDR3 nucleotide sequence: TGTGCCAGCAGTCAGCAGCGGGGTTACAATGAGCAGTTCTTC. It yields the protein CASSQQRGYNEQFF.

The chain couples TRBV6-1 to TRBJ2-5; D is possibly TRBD1 (6 bases). CDR3 length: 13 residues. The germline V gene encodes CDR1 MNHNS and CDR2 SASEGT. V lost 5 bases to trimming and J lost 5 bases, with 12 bases between them. The DNA for the CDR3 is TGTGCCAGCAGTCAGGGGATCGGGGAGACCCAGTACTTC. It translates to CASSQGIGETQYF.

This sequence joins TRBV29-1 and TRBJ2-3, with 9 bases fitting TRBD1. The CDR3 has 15 residues. V trimming: 7 bases; J trimming: 0 bases; junction bases outside the gene matches: 8. Looked up from germline, CDR1 is SQVTM and CDR2 is ANQGSEA. CDR3 DNA: TGCAGCGGACTGATCGGACAGGGGAGCACAGATACGCAGTATTTT. Protein: CSGLIGQGSTDTQYF.

V is TRBV4-2 and J is TRBJ2-3; a possible D gene is TRBD1 (5 bases). The CDR3 consists of 17 residues. Trimming shortened V by 0 bases and J by 3 bases, and 16 bases separated the two germline ends. Germline loops: CDR1 LGHNA, CDR2 YNFKEQ. CDR3 loop: CASSQERKGFMTDTQYF. The CDR3 DNA reads TGTGCCAGCAGCCAAGAAAGGAAGGGGTTCATGACAGATACGCAGTATTTT.

V and J are TRBV7-2 and TRBJ1-1, with D perhaps matching TRBD1 (5 bases). Germline assignment: CDR1 SGHTA and CDR2 FQGNSA. The CDR3 runs 12 residues. V lost 1 base and J 10 bases, leaving 10 bases between the germline ends. This CDR3 reads CASSLGGVRAFF. CDR3 nucleotides: TGTGCCAGCAGCTTAGGGGGGGTGAGAGCTTTCTTT.

The chain links TRBV6-5 to TRBJ1-1, with D perhaps matching TRBD1 (5 bases). Trimming removed 2 bases at V and 5 bases at J, with 12 bases between. This CDR3 is built from 14 residues. CDR1 MNHEY and CDR2 SVGAGI come from the germline V gene. The chain's CDR3 is CASSYVQVGTEAFF. The CDR3 nucleotides read TGTGCCAGCAGTTACGTACAGGTTGGGACTGAAGCTTTCTTT.

The rearrangement uses TRBV27 and TRBJ2-1; 8 bases agree with TRBD1. CDR3 size: 15 residues. The V gene's germline CDR1 is MNHEY and CDR2 SMNVEV (reference sequence). The trim removed 1 base at V and 6 bases at J, leaving 5 bases unmatched. This CDR3 is CASSLFAGGVNEQFF. The CDR3, as DNA: TGTGCCAGCAGTTTATTTGCAGGGGGCGTCAATGAGCAGTTCTTC.

This rearrangement joins TRBV7-9 to TRBJ1-5, with D possibly TRBD1 on 6 matching bases. Between the trimmed V and J ends, which lost 1 base and 0 bases, there was a span of 13 bases. The germline V gene encodes CDR1 SEHNR and CDR2 FQNEAQ (reference sequence). The CDR3 contains 17 residues. Here the CDR3 DNA reads TGTGCCAGCAGCTTAGGGGGGGGCCCCTATAGCAATCAGCCCCAGCATTTT. It specifies CASSLGGGPYSNQPQHF.